The 10 T cell receptor beta chains reported below all come from one sample, sequenced in a study of shared clonotypes between healthy human individuals. Produced via immunoSEQ multiplex PCR; TCRdb's table is partial and in-frame only. The sample consists of about 1.1 million clones, approximately 80% of them appearing once. The sample comprised memory CD4+ T cells from PBMCs. The subset denotes: CD45RA-negative fraction. The receptors were sampled from a young man in good health. Some clones in this sample may be carry-over from other donors' samples.

This clone was detected a few times. CDR3: CASSPVNTEAFF. As DNA, the CDR3 is TGTGCCAGCAGTCCGGTGAACACTGAAGCTTTCTTT. The chain recombines TRBV28 with TRBJ1-1; D call uncertain. The V gene lost 5 bases and the J gene lost 0 bases, with 4 bases spanning the gap. The CDR3 runs 12 residues. CDR1 is MDHEN, CDR2 SYDVKM, per germline.

The rearrangement uses TRBV9 and TRBJ1-5; D may be TRBD1 (6 bases). Germline lookup yields CDR1 SGDLS and CDR2 YYNGEE. This CDR3 is built from 14 residues. The V end was cut by 3 bases, the J end by 6 bases, with 13 bases between. This CDR3 reads CASSAGGAGQPQHF. The CDR3 DNA sequence: TGTGCCAGCAGCGCCGGGGGCGCCGGTCAGCCCCAGCATTTT. Full variable domain (remainder filled in from reference TRBV9 and TRBJ1-5): DSGVTQTPKHLITATGQRVTLRCSPRSGDLSVYWYQQSLDQGLQFLIQYYNGEERAKGNILERFSAQQFPDLHSELNLSSLELGDSALYFCASSAGGAGQPQHFGDGTRLSIL.

This chain connects TRBV14 to TRBJ1-1; D is ambiguous. There are 14 residues in the CDR3. CDR1 and CDR2 (germline): SGHDN, FVKESK. V lost 0 bases, J lost 9 bases, and 14 bases lay in between. The CDR3 loop is CASSQEPGGLQAFF. CDR3 coding DNA: TGTGCCAGCAGCCAAGAACCAGGTGGACTACAAGCTTTCTTT. The entire variable domain, with the rest obtained from reference TRBV14 and TRBJ1-1, is as follows: EAGVTQFPSHSVIEKGQTVTLRCDPISGHDNLYWYRRVMGKEIKFLLHFVKESKQDESGMPNNRFLAERTGGTYSTLKVQPAELEDSGVYFCASSQEPGGLQAFFGQGTRLTVV.

This clone came up a few times. This chain connects TRBV10-3 to TRBJ1-2; D uncertain. Trimming left V 1 base short and J 2 bases short, with 8 bases between. This CDR3 has 14 amino acids. Germline loops: CDR1 ENHRY, CDR2 SYGVKD. The CDR3 loop is CAISEYMENYGYTF. The CDR3 DNA reads TGTGCCATCAGTGAGTACATGGAAAACTATGGCTACACCTTC.

This sequence joins TRBV29-1 and TRBJ1-2; D not resolved. This CDR3 has 12 residues. CDR1 is SQVTM and CDR2 is ANQGSEA in the germline V gene. With 6 bases removed from V and 4 bases from J, the gap between germline ends came to 12 bases. Here the CDR3 DNA reads TGCAGCGTCATGACGGAGGTCTATGGCTACACCTTC. It is translated as CSVMTEVYGYTF.

The V gene is TRBV7-3, the J gene TRBJ1-3; maybe TRBD1 (5 bases). V gave up 4 bases and J gave up 4 bases, with 8 bases separating them. Germline CDR1 reads SGHTA; CDR2 reads FQGTGA. CDR3 length equals 13 residues. Here the CDR3 reads CASSWRQGNTIYF. The CDR3 nucleotides are TGTGCCAGCAGCTGGAGACAGGGAAACACCATATATTTT.

The chain links TRBV29-1 to TRBJ2-5; TRBD2 matches at 8 bases. The germline V gene encodes CDR1 SQVTM and CDR2 ANQGSEA. Losses at the gene ends were 5 bases for V and 5 bases for J; bases not matched to a gene: 4. The CDR3 contains 12 residues. The CDR3 is CSVMREVETQYF. CDR3 nucleotides: TGCAGCGTTATGCGGGAGGTCGAGACCCAGTACTTC.

This sequence joins TRBV7-9 and TRBJ1-1; D ambiguous. With 7 bases removed from V and 0 bases from J, the gap between germline ends came to 9 bases. The CDR3 has 13 amino acids. Germline CDR1 reads SEHNR; CDR2 reads FQNEAQ (reference sequence). The CDR3 DNA reads as TGTGCCAGCATCCGAACTCTGAACACTGAAGCTTTCTTT. Its protein product is CASIRTLNTEAFF.

This clone has more than one count but fewer than ten. This is likely an artifact of a read error, given a far larger clone one base away. Other nucleotide sequences from this sample produce the same CDR3. The chain carries TRBV29-1 and TRBJ1-2; D uncertain. Trimming cost V 7 bases and J 2 bases, with 8 bases left between them. Looked up from germline, CDR1 is SQVTM and CDR2 is ANQGSEA. CDR3 length: 11 amino acids. In DNA, the CDR3 is TGCAGCGAGTCTTCAAACTATGGCTACACCTTC. Its translation is CSESSNYGYTF.

This chain's CDR3 is CASSLDVEQPQHF. The CDR3 coding sequence is TGTGCCAGCAGCTTGGACGTGGAACAGCCCCAGCATTTT. V usage is TRBV5-4 and J usage is TRBJ1-5; D unresolved. Germline V gene lookup returns CDR1 SGHNT and CDR2 YYREEE (reference sequence). Deletions cut 0 bases from V and 7 bases from J, with 8 bases between. This CDR3 is 13 amino acids long.